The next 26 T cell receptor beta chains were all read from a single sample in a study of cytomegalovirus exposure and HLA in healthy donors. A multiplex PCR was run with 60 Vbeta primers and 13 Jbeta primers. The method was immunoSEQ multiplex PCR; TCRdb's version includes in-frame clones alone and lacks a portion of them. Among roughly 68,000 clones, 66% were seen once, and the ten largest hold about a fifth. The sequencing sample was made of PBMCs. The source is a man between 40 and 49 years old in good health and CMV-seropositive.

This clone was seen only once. CDR3: CASEGGRLGNEQYF. CDR3 DNA sequence: TGTGCCAGTGAAGGAGGACGGCTCGGCAACGAGCAGTACTTC. The rearrangement links TRBV19 to TRBJ2-7; tentative D call: TRBD2 (5 bases). Germline lookup yields CDR1 LNHDA and CDR2 SQIVND (reference sequence). The CDR3 is made up of 14 amino acids. Trimming stripped 8 bases from V and 5 bases from J, with 19 bases between.

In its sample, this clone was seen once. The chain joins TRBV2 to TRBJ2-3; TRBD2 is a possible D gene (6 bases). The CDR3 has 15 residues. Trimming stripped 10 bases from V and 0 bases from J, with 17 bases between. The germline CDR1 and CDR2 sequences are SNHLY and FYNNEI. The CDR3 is CATPPGTSSTDTQYF. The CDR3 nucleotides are TGTGCCACCCCGCCTGGGACTTCTAGCACAGATACGCAGTATTTT.

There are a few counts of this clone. This CDR3 reads CASSESVAEQYF. The CDR3 nucleotides are TGCGCCAGCAGTGAGTCCGTGGCCGAGCAGTACTTC. The chain combines TRBV10-1 with TRBJ2-7; D remains ambiguous. The CDR3 sequence is 12 residues long. V lost 0 bases and J 6 bases, leaving 6 bases between the germline ends. The germline CDR1 and CDR2 sequences are WNHNN and SYGVQD (reference sequence).

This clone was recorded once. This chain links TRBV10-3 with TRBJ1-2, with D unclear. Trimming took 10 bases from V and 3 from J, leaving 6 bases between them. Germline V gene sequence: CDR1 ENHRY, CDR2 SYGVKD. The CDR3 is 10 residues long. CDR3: CASGDYGYTF. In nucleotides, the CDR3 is TGTGCCAGCGGTGACTATGGCTACACCTTC.

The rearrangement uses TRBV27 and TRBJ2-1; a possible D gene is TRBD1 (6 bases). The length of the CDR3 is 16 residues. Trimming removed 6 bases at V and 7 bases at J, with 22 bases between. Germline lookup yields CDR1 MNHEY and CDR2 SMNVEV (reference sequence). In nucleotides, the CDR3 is TGTGCCAGCAGCCTGCTGGGGGCTTCGATTAAGAATGAGCAGTTCTTC. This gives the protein CASSLLGASIKNEQFF.

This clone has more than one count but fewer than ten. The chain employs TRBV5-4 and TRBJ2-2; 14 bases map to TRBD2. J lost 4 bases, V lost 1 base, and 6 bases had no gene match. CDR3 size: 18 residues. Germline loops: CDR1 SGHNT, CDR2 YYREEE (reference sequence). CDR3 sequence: CASSLMGTSGGGTGELFF. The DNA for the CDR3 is TGTGCCAGCAGCTTGATGGGGACTAGCGGGGGCGGCACCGGGGAGCTGTTTTTT.

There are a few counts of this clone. The CDR3 reads CASKAGLAGVPSYNEQFF. In DNA, the CDR3 is TGTGCCAGCAAGGCCGGACTAGCGGGGGTTCCCTCCTACAATGAGCAGTTCTTC. The chain is built from TRBV2 and TRBJ2-1; 13 nucleotides align to TRBD2. The CDR3 is 18 amino acids. V trimming: 7 bases; J trimming: 0 bases; junction bases outside the gene matches: 9. Germline assignment: CDR1 SNHLY and CDR2 FYNNEI.

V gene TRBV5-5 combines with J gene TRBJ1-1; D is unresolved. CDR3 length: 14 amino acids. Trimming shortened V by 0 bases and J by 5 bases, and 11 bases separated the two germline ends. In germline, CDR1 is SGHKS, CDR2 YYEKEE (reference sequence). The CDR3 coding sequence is TGTGCCAGCAGCTTGGATTTAAGGAGGACTGAAGCTTTCTTT. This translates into CASSLDLRRTEAFF.

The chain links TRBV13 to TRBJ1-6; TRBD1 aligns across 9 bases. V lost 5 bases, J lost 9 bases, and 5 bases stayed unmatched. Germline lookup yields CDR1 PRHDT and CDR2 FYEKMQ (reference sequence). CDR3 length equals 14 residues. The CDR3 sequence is CASSIQGAGSPLHF. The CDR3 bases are TGTGCCAGCAGCATACAGGGGGCAGGTTCACCCCTCCACTTT.

The DNA of the CDR3 is TGTGCCAGCAGCTTCAGTTCCTCTACAGATACGCAGTATTTT. Protein: CASSFSSSTDTQYF. This chain joins TRBV9 and TRBJ2-3; D unresolved. Trimming cost V 4 bases and J 3 bases, with 12 bases left between them. Germline V gene sequence: CDR1 SGDLS, CDR2 YYNGEE. The CDR3 totals 14 residues.

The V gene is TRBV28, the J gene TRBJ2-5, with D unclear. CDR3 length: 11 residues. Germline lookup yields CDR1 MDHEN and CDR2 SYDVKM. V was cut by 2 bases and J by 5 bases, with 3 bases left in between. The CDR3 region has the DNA TGTGCCAGCAGTTTACGGGAGACCCAGTACTTC. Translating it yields CASSLRETQYF.

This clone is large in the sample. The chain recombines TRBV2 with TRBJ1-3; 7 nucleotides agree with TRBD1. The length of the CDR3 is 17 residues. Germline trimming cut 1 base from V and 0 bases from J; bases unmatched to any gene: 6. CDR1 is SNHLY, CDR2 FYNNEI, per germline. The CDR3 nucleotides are TGTGCCAGCAGTGAAGAGGGGGCTGGACTCTCTGGAAACACCATATATTTT. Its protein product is CASSEEGAGLSGNTIYF.

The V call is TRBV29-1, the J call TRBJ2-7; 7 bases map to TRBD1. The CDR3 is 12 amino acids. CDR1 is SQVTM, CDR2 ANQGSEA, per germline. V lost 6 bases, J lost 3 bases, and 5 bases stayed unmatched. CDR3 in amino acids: CSVSDRDYEQYF. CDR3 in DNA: TGCAGCGTCTCAGACAGGGACTACGAGCAGTACTTC.

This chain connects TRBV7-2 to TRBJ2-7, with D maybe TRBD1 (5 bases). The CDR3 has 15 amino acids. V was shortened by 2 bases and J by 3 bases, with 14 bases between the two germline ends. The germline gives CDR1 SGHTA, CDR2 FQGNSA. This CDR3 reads CASSLLAGSFYEQYF. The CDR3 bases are TGTGCCAGCAGCTTACTCGCAGGGTCTTTCTACGAGCAGTACTTC.

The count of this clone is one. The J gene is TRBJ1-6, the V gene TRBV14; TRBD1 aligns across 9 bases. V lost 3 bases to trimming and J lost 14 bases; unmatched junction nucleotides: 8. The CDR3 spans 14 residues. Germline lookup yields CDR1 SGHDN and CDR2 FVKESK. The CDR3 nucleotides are TGTGCCAGCAGCCAGGGACAGGGTTACGGGACCCTCCACTTT. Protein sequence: CASSQGQGYGTLHF.

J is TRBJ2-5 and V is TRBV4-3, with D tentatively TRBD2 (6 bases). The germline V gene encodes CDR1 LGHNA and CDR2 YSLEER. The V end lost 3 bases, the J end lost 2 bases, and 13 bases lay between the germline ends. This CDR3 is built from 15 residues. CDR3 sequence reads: CASSHERLDQETQYF. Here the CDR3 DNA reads TGCGCCAGCAGCCATGAACGACTAGATCAAGAGACCCAGTACTTC.

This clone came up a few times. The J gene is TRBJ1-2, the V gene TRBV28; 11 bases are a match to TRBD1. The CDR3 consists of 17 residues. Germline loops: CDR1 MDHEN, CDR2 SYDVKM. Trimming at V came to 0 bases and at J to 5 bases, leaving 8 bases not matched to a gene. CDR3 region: CASSLWGTGGVGYGYTF. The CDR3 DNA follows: TGTGCCAGCAGTTTATGGGGGACAGGGGGTGTAGGGTATGGCTACACCTTC.

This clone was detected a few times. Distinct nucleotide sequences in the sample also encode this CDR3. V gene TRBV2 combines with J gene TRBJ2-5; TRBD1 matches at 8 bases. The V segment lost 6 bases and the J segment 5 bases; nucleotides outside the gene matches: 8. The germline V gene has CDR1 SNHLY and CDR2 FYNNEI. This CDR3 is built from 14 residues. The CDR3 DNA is TGTGCCAGCAGACCCGGGACAGGCCGCGAGACCCAGTACTTC. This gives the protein CASRPGTGRETQYF.

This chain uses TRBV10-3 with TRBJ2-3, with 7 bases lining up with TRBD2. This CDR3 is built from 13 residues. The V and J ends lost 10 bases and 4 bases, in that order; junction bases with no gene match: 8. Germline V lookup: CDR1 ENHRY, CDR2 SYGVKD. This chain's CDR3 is CATREDGPDTQYF. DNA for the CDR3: TGTGCCACCCGGGAGGACGGGCCAGATACGCAGTATTTT.

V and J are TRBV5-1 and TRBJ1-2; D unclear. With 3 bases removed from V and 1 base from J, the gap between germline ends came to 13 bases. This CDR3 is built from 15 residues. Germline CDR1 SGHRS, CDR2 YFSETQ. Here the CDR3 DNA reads TGCGCCAGCAGCTATACCGGTGACTTTAACTATGGCTACACCTTC. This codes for CASSYTGDFNYGYTF.

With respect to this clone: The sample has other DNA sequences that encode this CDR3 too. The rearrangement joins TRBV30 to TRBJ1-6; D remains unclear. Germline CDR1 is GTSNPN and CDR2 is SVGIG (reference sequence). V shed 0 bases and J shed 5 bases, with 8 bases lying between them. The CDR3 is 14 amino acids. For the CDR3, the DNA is TGTGCCTGGAGTGTACTCGTCGATAATTCACCCCTCCACTTT. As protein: CAWSVLVDNSPLHF.

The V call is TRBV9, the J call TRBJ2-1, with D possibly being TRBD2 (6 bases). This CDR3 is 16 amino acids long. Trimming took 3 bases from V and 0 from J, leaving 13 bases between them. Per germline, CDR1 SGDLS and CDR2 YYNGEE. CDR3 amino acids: CASSALGRSSYNEQFF. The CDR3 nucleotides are TGTGCCAGCAGCGCCCTGGGGAGGAGCTCCTACAATGAGCAGTTCTTC.

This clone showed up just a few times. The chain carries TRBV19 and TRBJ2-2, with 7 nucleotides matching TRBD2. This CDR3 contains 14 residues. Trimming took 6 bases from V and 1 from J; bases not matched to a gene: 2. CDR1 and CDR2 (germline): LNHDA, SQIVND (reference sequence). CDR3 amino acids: CASRPGGNTGELFF. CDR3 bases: TGTGCCAGTAGACCGGGGGGGAACACCGGGGAGCTGTTTTTT. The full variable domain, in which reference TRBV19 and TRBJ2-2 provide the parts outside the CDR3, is DGGITQSPKYLFRKEGQNVTLSCEQNLNHDAMYWYRQDPGQGLRLIYYSQIVNDFQKGDIAEGYSVSREKKESFPLTVTSAQKNPTAFYLCASRPGGNTGELFFGEGSRLTVL.

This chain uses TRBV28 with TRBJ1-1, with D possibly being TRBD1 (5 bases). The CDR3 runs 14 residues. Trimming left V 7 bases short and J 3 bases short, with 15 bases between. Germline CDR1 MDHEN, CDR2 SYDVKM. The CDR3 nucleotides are TGTGCCAGCAATATCGGAGGGGCCCACACTGAAGCTTTCTTT. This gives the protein CASNIGGAHTEAFF. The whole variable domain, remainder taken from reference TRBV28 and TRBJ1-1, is DVKVTQSSRYLVKRTGEKVFLECVQDMDHENMFWYRQDPGLGLRLIYFSYDVKMKEKGDIPEGYSVSREKKERFSLILESASTNQTSMYLCASNIGGAHTEAFFGQGTRLTVV.

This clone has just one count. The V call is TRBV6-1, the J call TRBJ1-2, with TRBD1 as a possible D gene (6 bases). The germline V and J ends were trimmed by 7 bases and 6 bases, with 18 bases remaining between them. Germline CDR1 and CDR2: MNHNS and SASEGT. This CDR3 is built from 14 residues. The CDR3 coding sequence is TGTGCCAGCATCCTTGAAGGGGCAGGGGATGGCTACACCTTC. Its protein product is CASILEGAGDGYTF.

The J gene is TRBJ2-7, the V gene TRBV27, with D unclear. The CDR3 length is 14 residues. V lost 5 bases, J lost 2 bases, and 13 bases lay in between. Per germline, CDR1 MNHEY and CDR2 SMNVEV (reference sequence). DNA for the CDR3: TGTGCCAGCAGTCCCCAAGGAGACGCCTACGAGCAGTACTTC. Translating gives CASSPQGDAYEQYF.